This TCR beta chain was profiled in a study of cytomegalovirus exposure and HLA in healthy donors. Notes on the study in general: CMV serostatus alone was available as immune exposure information. According to a later analysis, donors in an Asian-associated ancestry cluster reportedly had fewer N-insertions than the 666-donor mean.

The table lists this clone with a few counts. Its specificity is not known. Primers: 60 Vbeta forward and 13 Jbeta reverse. Repertoires were generated with immunoSEQ multiplex PCR, while TCRdb's copy carries only in-frame clones and drops some. The data contain under 130,000 clones, roughly 15% of them singletons. Trimming removed 0 bases at V and 6 bases at J, with 5 bases between. Germline V gives CDR1 SGDLS, CDR2 YYNGEE. This CDR3 is built from 12 residues. The source is a female donor in good health and CMV-seronegative. The chain carries TRBV9 and TRBJ2-3; D remains unclear. Source material: PBMCs. In DNA form, the CDR3 reads TGTGCCAGCAGCGTAGGTGCGGATACGCAGTATTTT. Protein product: CASSVGADTQYF.